The 30 T cell receptor beta chains in this list originate from one sample, sequenced in a study of T cell repertoires in cytomegalovirus infection. TCRdb reanalysed the reads using MiXCR and keeps one entry per CDR3 protein. The sample yields roughly 630,000 distinct CDR3 sequences, 20% to 25% seen once. The sequenced sample consisted of CD8+ T cells from PBMCs. These receptors all come from a human donor in good health (CMV status not recorded). Some clones in this sample may be carry-over from other donors' samples.

The J gene is TRBJ2-5, the V gene TRBV5-1; D possibly uses TRBD1 or TRBD2 (5 bases each). Trimming cost V 5 bases and J 2 bases, with 10 bases left between them. The CDR3 spans 13 residues. Germline assignment: CDR1 SGHRS and CDR2 YFSETQ. The CDR3 region is CASRGRIQETQYF. CDR3 DNA: TGCGCCAGCAGGGGACGGATACAAGAGACCCAGTACTTC.

This clonotype was detected a few times. V and J are TRBV6-6 and TRBJ1-1; a weak D match, TRBD1 (6 bases). CDR1 is MNHNY and CDR2 is SVGAGI in the germline V gene (reference sequence). V was cut by 6 bases and J by 4 bases, with 9 bases left in between. This CDR3 is 12 amino acids long. The CDR3 DNA is TGTGCCAGCAGACAGGGTGTCACTGAAGCTTTCTTT. This encodes CASRQGVTEAFF.

This clonotype was seen only a few times. The rearrangement joins TRBV14 to TRBJ2-1; TRBD2 matches 10 bases. The germline V gene has CDR1 SGHDN and CDR2 FVKESK. The CDR3 runs 15 residues. The junction had 3 bases not matched to a gene; V was cut back by 5 bases and J by 2 bases. CDR3 region: CASSWTSGPYNEQFF. In nucleotides, the CDR3 is TGTGCCAGCAGCTGGACTAGCGGCCCCTACAATGAGCAGTTCTTC.

This clonotype was seen at least ten times. The chain links TRBV20-1 to TRBJ1-1; D is possibly TRBD1 (5 bases). V dropped 5 bases and J dropped 0 bases, with 10 bases sitting between them. This CDR3 has 13 amino acids. CDR1 and CDR2 from the germline V gene are DFQATT and SNEGSKA (reference sequence). CDR3 region: CSAEGTVNTEAFF. CDR3 nucleotides: TGCAGTGCTGAAGGGACGGTGAACACTGAAGCTTTCTTT.

This clonotype was seen at least ten times. The rearrangement joins TRBV7-2 to TRBJ1-1, with D possibly being TRBD1 (5 bases). The V gene's germline CDR1 is SGHTA and CDR2 FQGNSA. V lost 3 bases and J lost 1, with 18 bases in between. The length of the CDR3 is 17 residues. This chain's CDR3 is CASSLKTVVEGNTEAFF. The CDR3 nucleotides read TGTGCCAGCAGCTTGAAGACAGTCGTGGAAGGGAACACTGAAGCTTTCTTT.

This clonotype was counted ten times or more. V gene TRBV28 combines with J gene TRBJ2-5, with 7 nucleotides matching TRBD1. Looked up from germline, CDR1 is MDHEN and CDR2 is SYDVKM. V gave up 3 bases and J gave up 4 bases; unmatched junction bases: 8. CDR3 size: 15 residues. The CDR3: CASSFPRTGGETQYF. In DNA form, the CDR3 reads TGTGCCAGCAGTTTCCCCAGGACAGGCGGAGAGACCCAGTACTTC.

In its sample, this clonotype was seen a few times. This rearrangement joins TRBV7-9 to TRBJ2-5; 8 bases agree with TRBD1. CDR1 and CDR2 (germline): SEHNR, FQNEAQ (reference sequence). V dropped 2 bases and J dropped 3; count of bases not matched to a gene: 2. This CDR3 contains 14 residues. CDR3: CASSLKQGEETQYF. CDR3 sequence (DNA): TGTGCCAGCAGCTTAAAACAGGGGGAAGAGACCCAGTACTTC.

This clonotype has a handful of counts. The chain employs TRBV19 and TRBJ2-7; D gene ambiguous. Germline CDR1 is LNHDA and CDR2 is SQIVND (reference sequence). The CDR3 spans 13 residues. V shed 4 bases and J shed 2 bases, with 9 bases lying between them. CDR3 DNA sequence: TGTGCCAGTAGTACCGGACGGACCTACGAGCAGTACTTC. It yields the protein CASSTGRTYEQYF.

This clonotype was counted between two and nine times. V gene TRBV14 combines with J gene TRBJ1-1; the match to TRBD1 covers 9 bases. Germline V gene sequence: CDR1 SGHDN, CDR2 FVKESK. The CDR3 extends over 19 amino acids. V was pared by 4 bases and J by 6 bases, with 21 bases of the junction left unmatched. This chain's CDR3 is CASSLISPSGQGPHAEAFF. The DNA for the CDR3 is TGTGCCAGCAGCCTCATCAGTCCCTCGGGACAGGGTCCCCACGCTGAAGCTTTCTTT.

This chain connects TRBV6-1 to TRBJ1-5; 7 bases line up with TRBD1. Trimming at V came to 6 bases and at J to 4 bases, leaving 6 bases not matched to a gene. The CDR3 contains 14 residues. CDR1 and CDR2 (germline): MNHNS, SASEGT. Written as DNA, the CDR3 is TGTGCCAGCAGGGGCCGGGACAGTAATCAGCCCCAGCATTTT. This codes for CASRGRDSNQPQHF.

This clonotype has a count of ten or more. This sequence joins TRBV7-2 and TRBJ2-1; 8 bases fit TRBD2. The trim removed 5 bases at V and 4 bases at J, leaving 7 bases unmatched. Germline values: CDR1 SGHTA, CDR2 FQGNSA. CDR3 length equals 15 residues. CDR3 sequence (DNA): TGTGCCAGCAGCAACACGGGGGGGGTATACAATGAGCAGTTCTTC. Translating gives CASSNTGGVYNEQFF.

About this clonotype itself: One base away lies a much larger clone, so this may be a sequencing read error. The chain uses TRBV6-5 and TRBJ2-3; TRBD1 or TRBD2 may be the D gene (5 bases each). The length of the CDR3 is 16 residues. The germline CDR1 and CDR2 sequences are MNHEY and SVGAGI. V lost 0 bases and J lost 2, with 12 bases in between. The CDR3 DNA is TGTGCCAGCAGTTACTCCCGGGGCCCCTACACAGATACGCAGTATTTT. Translated, it gives CASSYSRGPYTDTQYF.

The chain carries TRBV20-1 and TRBJ2-1, with D perhaps assigned TRBD1 or TRBD2 (5 bases each). Germline CDR1 DFQATT, CDR2 SNEGSKA (reference sequence). The CDR3 has 15 amino acids. V lost 5 bases to trimming and J lost 3 bases, with 17 bases between them. The CDR3 sequence is CSAFTPGTVYNEQFF. DNA for the CDR3: TGCAGTGCTTTCACCCCGGGGACGGTCTACAATGAGCAGTTCTTC.

This clonotype showed up just a few times. This chain joins TRBV7-9 and TRBJ2-3; possibly TRBD2 for D (6 bases). The CDR3 spans 14 residues. Germline V CDR1 and CDR2: SEHNR, FQNEAQ (reference sequence). The V gene lost 11 bases and the J gene lost 0 bases, with 15 bases spanning the gap. The CDR3 region has the DNA TGTGCCCTTCCCCTGGGGACTAGCACAGATACGCAGTATTTT. It is translated as CALPLGTSTDTQYF.

This clonotype was found a few times. The rearrangement joins TRBV28 to TRBJ2-5; 9 bases map to TRBD2. V was pared by 6 bases and J by 5 bases, with 4 bases of the junction left unmatched. This CDR3 has 13 residues. The germline V gene encodes CDR1 MDHEN and CDR2 SYDVKM. CDR3 in DNA: TGTGCCAGCAGGACCGGGACTAGCGAGACCCAGTACTTC. Translating it yields CASRTGTSETQYF.

Details on this clonotype: This may come from a read error, since a much larger clone is one base off. The chain links TRBV7-2 to TRBJ1-6, with 12 nucleotides matching TRBD1. The CDR3 is 15 amino acids. From germline, CDR1 is SGHTA and CDR2 FQGNSA. This chain's CDR3 is CASSPGTGGYSPPHF. The CDR3 DNA sequence: TGTGCCAGCAGCCCCGGGACAGGGGGCTATTCACCCCCCCACTTT.

The V call is TRBV25-1, the J call TRBJ2-3; 10 bases line up with TRBD2. Per the germline V gene, CDR1 is MGHDK and CDR2 is SYGVNS. With V trimmed by 1 base and J by 2 bases, 3 bases remained unmatched. CDR3 length equals 16 residues. In nucleotides, the CDR3 is TGTGCCAGCAGTGAATGGCTAGCGGGGGCCACAGATACGCAGTATTTT. Translating gives CASSEWLAGATDTQYF.

This clonotype was counted a few times. This sequence joins TRBV29-1 and TRBJ1-1, with a tentative D call TRBD1 (6 bases). This CDR3 is built from 13 residues. Trimming removed 4 bases at V and 3 bases at J, with 12 bases between. CDR1 and CDR2 from the germline V gene are SQVTM and ANQGSEA. The CDR3 coding sequence is TGCAGCGTTGTGATGACAGGACACACTGAAGCTTTCTTT. Amino acid sequence: CSVVMTGHTEAFF.

At least ten counts were recorded for this clonotype. The chain carries TRBV5-5 and TRBJ2-3; 8 bases map to TRBD2. The length of the CDR3 is 18 residues. Trimming removed 4 bases from V and 0 bases from J; junction bases left unmatched: 13. Germline CDR1 is SGHKS and CDR2 is YYEKEE (reference sequence). CDR3 loop: CASSPRERGSPSTDTQYF. In nucleotides, the CDR3 is TGTGCCAGCAGCCCAAGGGAGCGGGGGAGCCCAAGCACAGATACGCAGTATTTT.

Comment on this clonotype: This may come from a read error, since a much larger clone is one base off. The chain is built from TRBV7-9 and TRBJ1-3; D gene uncertain. CDR3 length: 14 residues. Germline V gene lookup returns CDR1 SEHNR and CDR2 FQNEAQ (reference sequence). The CDR3 sequence: CANSPVPRRNTIYF. Here the CDR3 DNA reads TGTGCCAACAGCCCCGTCCCCAGGCGAAACACCATATATTTT.

This chain links TRBV5-6 with TRBJ1-5; maybe TRBD1 (5 bases). The CDR3 totals 20 residues. Trimming removed 1 base from V and 0 bases from J, with 23 bases in between. Germline lookup yields CDR1 SGHDT and CDR2 YYEEEE. CDR3 amino acids: CASSLRKGTEDYYSNQPQHF. In DNA, the CDR3 is TGTGCCAGCAGCTTGCGAAAGGGGACGGAAGATTACTATAGCAATCAGCCCCAGCATTTT. The whole variable domain, filled in from reference TRBV5-6 and TRBJ1-5, reads DAGVTQSPTHLIKTRGQQVTLRCSPKSGHDTVSWYQQALGQGPQFIFQYYEEEERQRGNFPDRFSGHQFPNYSSELNVNALLLGDSALYLCASSLRKGTEDYYSNQPQHFGDGTRLSIL.

This clonotype occurred a few times. The chain uses TRBV12-3 or TRBV12-4 and TRBJ1-4; tentatively, D is TRBD1 (5 bases). V was shortened by 5 bases and J by 6 bases, with 13 bases between the two germline ends. This CDR3 region has 14 residues. CDR3 loop: CASSRRGLDEKLFF. CDR3 nucleotides: TGTGCCAGCAGTCGACGGGGGTTGGATGAAAAACTGTTTTTT.

Ten or more counts support this clonotype. The gene calls are TRBV7-6 and TRBJ1-1; perhaps TRBD1 as D (6 bases). V shed 6 bases and J shed 8 bases, with 13 bases lying between them. Looked up from germline, CDR1 is SGHVS and CDR2 is FNYEAQ. The CDR3 runs to 12 residues. The DNA of the CDR3 is TGTGCCAGCAGTTCAAGGGGGGAAGAAGCTTTCTTT. Translation gives CASSSRGEEAFF.

Turning to this clonotype: With a much larger clone just one base away, this may be a read error. The chain combines TRBV4-1 with TRBJ2-1; 7 bases are a match to TRBD1. Looked up from germline, CDR1 is MGHRA and CDR2 is YSYEKL. This CDR3 contains 16 residues. The CDR3 DNA is TGCGCCAGCAGCCAAGTCGACAGGGCCACCTACAATGAGGAGTTCTTC. Its translation is CASSQVDRATYNEEFF.

In this sample, this clonotype turned up a few times. This sequence joins TRBV7-9 and TRBJ2-7; 11 nucleotides line up with TRBD2. This CDR3 is built from 14 residues. Trimming cost V 10 bases and J 0 bases; bases outside gene matches: 5. From germline, CDR1 is SEHNR and CDR2 FQNEAQ (reference sequence). The DNA for the CDR3 is TGTGCCACCGACGGGACTAGCGGCTCCTACGAGCAGTACTTC. This sequence encodes CATDGTSGSYEQYF.

Notes on this clonotype: The junction departs from germline at one end; a sequencing error may be responsible. The chain employs TRBV5-6 and TRBJ2-1, with 10 bases lining up with TRBD1. Germline V gene data show CDR1 as SGHDT and CDR2 as YYEEEE. CDR3 length: 17 amino acids. The CDR3 is CTSSSLKDRGRDNEQFF. CDR3 sequence (DNA): TGTACCAGCAGCTCCTTAAAAGACAGGGGGCGAGACAATGAGCAGTTCTTC.

The sample holds a few counts of this clonotype. The chain couples TRBV19 to TRBJ2-1; D might be TRBD1 (7 bases). V shed 1 base and J shed 2 bases, with 12 bases lying between them. This CDR3 spans 16 amino acids. CDR1 and CDR2 (germline): LNHDA, SQIVND (reference sequence). As DNA, the CDR3 is TGTGCCAGTAGTATAGGCAGGGGGGTCACCTACAATGAGCAGTTCTTC. Amino acid sequence: CASSIGRGVTYNEQFF.

The rearrangement links TRBV29-1 to TRBJ2-1; D unresolved. Per the germline V gene, CDR1 is SQVTM and CDR2 is ANQGSEA. The CDR3 totals 12 residues. V shed 7 bases and J shed 0 bases, with 7 bases lying between them. The CDR3 DNA sequence: TGCAGCGGGATTAGCTCCTACAATGAGCAGTTCTTC. Translated, it gives CSGISSYNEQFF.

At least ten counts were recorded for this clonotype. The rearrangement joins TRBV2 to TRBJ2-7; D is uncertain. Germline CDR1 reads SNHLY; CDR2 reads FYNNEI. The CDR3 runs to 13 residues. Trimming stripped 2 bases from V and 2 bases from J, with 7 bases between. The CDR3 reads CASSEYRAYEQYF. The CDR3 DNA follows: TGTGCCAGCAGTGAATACAGAGCCTACGAGCAGTACTTC.

There are a few counts of this clonotype. The chain links TRBV20-1 to TRBJ2-7; 12 bases agree with TRBD2. CDR1 and CDR2 (germline): DFQATT, SNEGSKA (reference sequence). The CDR3 contains 14 residues. Unmatched junction bases numbered 3, after V lost 4 bases and J lost 2 bases. The CDR3 region is CSATGLAGTYEQYV. For the CDR3, the DNA is TGCAGTGCTACCGGACTAGCGGGGACCTACGAGCAGTACGTC.